These 31 T cell receptor beta chains share one sample of origin, sequenced in a study of graft-versus-host responses after intestinal transplantation. Graft material was processed, releasing intraepithelial and lamina propria lymphocytes. Profiled with immunoSEQ multiplex PCR; TCRdb holds only in-frame clones, not every one. This table holds about 63,000 clones, around nine tenths found once. Here the sequenced sample was ileum tissue, taken 350 to 400 days after transplant. These TCRs come from a human patient who received an intestinal transplant, so some T cells may come from the graft donor.

In this sample, this clone turned up once. The J gene is TRBJ2-5, the V gene TRBV6-1; 9 bases are shared with TRBD1. The end of the DNA fits TRBJ2-7 better, so the J call may be wrong. Germline loops: CDR1 MNHNS, CDR2 SASEGT. This CDR3 region has 15 residues. CDR3 amino acids: CASSEQGTGSNEQYF. CDR3 bases: TGTGCCAGCAGTGAACAAGGGACAGGGAGCAACGAGCAGTACTTC.

This clone was detected only once. This chain uses TRBV28 with TRBJ1-5; a possible D gene is TRBD1 (5 bases). The V end was cut by 6 bases, the J end by 3 bases, with 15 bases between. The CDR3 is made up of 15 amino acids. The V gene's germline CDR1 is MDHEN and CDR2 SYDVKM. This CDR3 reads CASRLTGTANQPQHF. The CDR3 DNA reads TGTGCCAGCAGGCTAACCGGGACGGCCAATCAGCCCCAGCATTTT.

The chain has TRBV13 and TRBJ2-1; possible D gene TRBD2, 6 bases. This CDR3 region has 13 residues. V was clipped by 2 bases and J by 9 bases, with 11 bases between them. Per germline, CDR1 PRHDT and CDR2 FYEKMQ (reference sequence). The CDR3 spells CASSLTSSVEQFF. CDR3 coding DNA: TGTGCCAGCAGCTTAACTTCTAGCGTTGAGCAGTTCTTC.

The chain joins TRBV6-5 to TRBJ2-7, with D hard to call. Germline CDR1 is MNHEY and CDR2 is SVGAGI. V was shortened by 5 bases and J by 4 bases, with 6 bases between the two germline ends. CDR3 size: 11 residues. The CDR3: CASSIGYEQYF. CDR3 nucleotide sequence: TGTGCCAGCAGTATAGGGTACGAGCAGTACTTC.

This chain links TRBV5-6 with TRBJ2-7; the D is unclear. Germline assignment: CDR1 SGHDT and CDR2 YYEEEE. This CDR3 has 11 residues. The V and J ends lost 4 bases and 6 bases respectively, with 8 bases between them. The CDR3 DNA reads TGTGCCAGCAGCGATTCGAGCGAGCAGTACTTC. Encoded protein: CASSDSSEQYF.

In this sample, this clone turned up once. The chain has TRBV4-2 and TRBJ2-4; TRBD2 agrees at 8 bases. There are 19 residues in the CDR3. Germline values: CDR1 LGHNA, CDR2 YNFKEQ. Trimming cost V 0 bases and J 3 bases; bases outside gene matches: 13. The CDR3 nucleotides are TGTGCCAGCAGCCAAGACCCGGGAGGGCCGGTGTCGGTCAAAAACATTCAGTACTTC. Translating gives CASSQDPGGPVSVKNIQYF.

In its sample, this clone was seen once. The chain is built from TRBV4-1 and TRBJ1-5; no definite D call. CDR3 length: 13 residues. Trimming stripped 6 bases from V and 7 bases from J, with 13 bases between. The germline V gene encodes CDR1 MGHRA and CDR2 YSYEKL. The CDR3 spells CASSGRTNQPQHF. DNA for the CDR3: TGCGCCAGCAGTGGAAGGACCAACCAGCCCCAGCATTTT.

The chain is built from TRBV6-1 and TRBJ1-6; D is unclear. The CDR3 is 9 residues long. CDR1 and CDR2 (germline): MNHNS, SASEGT. V dropped 8 bases and J dropped 9 bases, with 2 bases sitting between them. CDR3: CASGSPLHF. The CDR3 region has the DNA TGTGCCAGCGGTTCACCCCTCCACTTT.

The chain employs TRBV4-1 and TRBJ2-3; D remains unclear. The CDR3 loop spans 12 amino acids. Germline-derived CDR1 and CDR2 are MGHRA and YSYEKL. V shed 4 bases and J shed 2 bases, with 4 bases lying between them. The CDR3, as DNA: TGCGCCAGCAGCCTGCCCACAGATACGCAGTATTTT. The encoded protein is CASSLPTDTQYF.

V gene TRBV6-5 combines with J gene TRBJ1-5; tentative D call: TRBD1 (6 bases). Germline V gene lookup returns CDR1 MNHEY and CDR2 SVGAGI. This CDR3 is 13 amino acids long. V shed 5 bases and J shed 5 bases, with 10 bases lying between them. The CDR3 loop reads CASSQDSYQPQHF. The CDR3 nucleotides are TGTGCCAGCAGTCAGGACAGTTATCAGCCCCAGCATTTT.

The chain links TRBV6-5 to TRBJ2-1, with 10 bases matching TRBD2. The CDR3 contains 15 residues. Unmatched junction bases numbered 4, after V lost 4 bases and J lost 4 bases. Germline V gene lookup returns CDR1 MNHEY and CDR2 SVGAGI. CDR3 DNA: TGTGCCAGCAGTTCTGTGGGACTAGCGTACAATGAGCAGTTCTTC. Translating gives CASSSVGLAYNEQFF.

With respect to this clone: This specimen includes other DNA sequences encoding the same CDR3. The chain recombines TRBV5-4 with TRBJ1-2, with 7 bases that match TRBD1. CDR1 is SGHNT and CDR2 is YYREEE in the germline V gene (reference sequence). This CDR3 is 15 amino acids long. Unmatched junction bases numbered 6, after V lost 2 bases and J lost 2 bases. For the CDR3, the DNA is TGTGCCAGCAGCTTAGGCAGGGGGTCGAACTATGGCTACACCTTC. It encodes CASSLGRGSNYGYTF.

This sequence joins TRBV5-6 and TRBJ1-1, with 8 bases lining up with TRBD1. This CDR3 is built from 17 residues. CDR1 SGHDT and CDR2 YYEEEE come from the germline V gene. V was clipped by 0 bases and J by 1 base; unmatched bases: 8. The CDR3 protein is CASSLDPRDRRNTEAFF. The CDR3 DNA reads as TGTGCCAGCAGCTTGGATCCTCGGGACAGGAGGAACACTGAAGCTTTCTTT.

The CDR3 reads CASSQATIRPNYEQYF. Written as DNA, the CDR3 is TGCGCCAGCAGCCAAGCCACGATTAGGCCTAACTACGAGCAGTACTTC. V is TRBV4-1 and J is TRBJ2-7; D remains ambiguous. Looked up from germline, CDR1 is MGHRA and CDR2 is YSYEKL. Trimming cost V 1 base and J 3 bases, with 16 bases left between them. CDR3 size: 16 residues.

In this sample, this clone turned up once. V usage is TRBV6-4 and J usage is TRBJ2-3; 10 nucleotides align to TRBD1. The V gene's germline CDR1 is MRHNA and CDR2 SNTAGT. CDR3 length: 15 residues. Trimming removed 2 bases from V and 1 base from J; junction bases left unmatched: 0. The CDR3 DNA reads as TGTGCCAGCAGTGACGGGACAGGGGGCACAGATACGCAGTATTTT. Its translation: CASSDGTGGTDTQYF.

The V and J genes are TRBV6-4 and TRBJ2-2; TRBD1 matches 8 bases. V was clipped by 3 bases and J by 1 base; unmatched bases: 1. Germline V lookup: CDR1 MRHNA, CDR2 SNTAGT. The CDR3 contains 15 residues. CDR3 protein: CASSEGQGNTGELFF. DNA of the CDR3: TGTGCCAGCAGTGAAGGACAGGGGAACACCGGGGAGCTGTTTTTT.

On this clone: One end of the junction is discordant with germline, which a read error may explain. CDR3 amino acids: CASSSGVSYVQYF. Here the CDR3 DNA reads TGCGCCAGCAGCAGCGGGGTCTCCTACGTGCAGTACTTC. The rearrangement joins TRBV10-1 to TRBJ2-7; TRBD2 matches 7 bases. CDR3 length: 13 amino acids. Looked up from germline, CDR1 is WNHNN and CDR2 is SYGVQD (reference sequence).

The chain carries TRBV9 and TRBJ2-7, with D perhaps given as TRBD1 or TRBD2 (5 bases each). Germline V CDR1 and CDR2: SGDLS, YYNGEE. This CDR3 contains 14 residues. V lost 2 bases and J lost 2, with 11 bases in between. The CDR3 loop reads CASSVGTATYEQYF. The CDR3, as DNA: TGTGCCAGCAGCGTGGGGACGGCTACCTACGAGCAGTACTTC.

This sequence joins TRBV19 and TRBJ2-5; 11 nucleotides agree with TRBD2. Looked up from germline, CDR1 is LNHDA and CDR2 is SQIVND (reference sequence). The CDR3 sequence is 16 residues long. V was clipped by 5 bases and J by 3 bases; unmatched bases: 8. CDR3 DNA: TGTGCCAGTAGTCCAGCTTCGACTAGCGGGGAAGAGACCCAGTACTTC. This encodes CASSPASTSGEETQYF.

CDR3 in amino acids: CASSLVGTGLTQYF. The CDR3, as DNA: TGTGCCAGCAGCTTAGTTGGGACAGGGTTAACCCAGTACTTC. The chain links TRBV11-1 to TRBJ2-5; 9 bases align to TRBD1. The CDR3 length is 14 residues. The germline V gene encodes CDR1 SGHAT and CDR2 FQDESV (reference sequence). The J segment lost 8 bases and the V segment lost 1 base, leaving 5 bases of the junction unmatched.

This clone occurred a few times. V usage is TRBV5-1 and J usage is TRBJ1-2; tentative D call: TRBD1 (6 bases). With 4 bases removed from V and 4 bases from J, the gap between germline ends came to 14 bases. The germline V gene encodes CDR1 SGHRS and CDR2 YFSETQ. The CDR3 sequence is 14 residues long. DNA of the CDR3: TGCGCCAGCAGCACCGCAGGGGAGGGCTATGGCTACACCTTC. It encodes CASSTAGEGYGYTF.

V usage is TRBV28 and J usage is TRBJ2-7; tentatively, D is TRBD1 or TRBD2 (5 bases each). CDR1 is MDHEN, CDR2 SYDVKM, per germline. V lost 5 bases and J lost 2, with 13 bases in between. The CDR3 covers 14 residues. In DNA form, the CDR3 reads TGTGCCAGCAGTGCCCCGGGACGGACCTACGAGCAGTACTTC. Amino acid sequence: CASSAPGRTYEQYF.

This clone is labeled medium-sized. V is TRBV5-1 and J is TRBJ2-2; D gene unclear. From germline, CDR1 is SGHRS and CDR2 YFSETQ. The CDR3 is made up of 16 amino acids. V was trimmed by 0 bases and J by 1 base, leaving 10 bases between them. CDR3 sequence reads: CASSLEPNKNTGELFF. For the CDR3, the DNA is TGCGCCAGCAGCTTGGAACCAAATAAGAACACCGGGGAGCTGTTTTTT.

The rearrangement links TRBV19 to TRBJ1-4; D gene ambiguous. Between the trimmed V and J ends, which lost 2 bases and 8 bases, there was a span of 15 bases. This CDR3 has 15 residues. The germline V gene encodes CDR1 LNHDA and CDR2 SQIVND (reference sequence). CDR3 loop: CASSIFRGHGEKLFF. The CDR3 DNA reads as TGTGCCAGTAGTATATTTAGAGGGCACGGCGAAAAACTGTTTTTT.

This rearrangement joins TRBV5-1 to TRBJ2-3, with TRBD2 matching over 13 bases. CDR1 is SGHRS and CDR2 is YFSETQ in the germline V gene. The CDR3 has 18 residues. With 4 bases clipped from V and 0 bases from J, the junction kept 8 bases outside the gene matches. The CDR3 DNA sequence: TGCGCCAGCAGCGGGGGACTAGCGGGGAAACCTAGCACAGATACGCAGTATTTT. This gives the protein CASSGGLAGKPSTDTQYF.

This chain connects TRBV10-3 to TRBJ2-7, with 9 bases fitting TRBD1. Germline CDR1 ENHRY, CDR2 SYGVKD. The ends lost 4 bases at V and 6 bases at J; junction bases unmatched: 4. The CDR3 has 13 residues. The CDR3 DNA sequence: TGTGCCATCAGTGGGACAGGGGATATCGAGCAGTACTTC. As protein: CAISGTGDIEQYF.

This clone is termed medium-sized. J is TRBJ1-1 and V is TRBV19; the match to TRBD1 covers 11 bases. V was clipped by 5 bases and J by 4 bases; unmatched bases: 9. The germline V gene encodes CDR1 LNHDA and CDR2 SQIVND (reference sequence). The CDR3 totals 16 residues. The CDR3 coding sequence is TGTGCCAGTAGTCCAGCGGGACAGGGGGGACGCACTGAAGCTTTCTTT. It specifies CASSPAGQGGRTEAFF.

V gene TRBV20-1 combines with J gene TRBJ1-6; a possible D gene is TRBD1 (6 bases). There are 11 residues in the CDR3. The germline CDR1 and CDR2 sequences are DFQATT and SNEGSKA (reference sequence). The CDR3 bases are TGCAGCGCCGACAGGATTTCACCCCTCCACTTT. It codes for CSADRISPLHF.

This rearrangement joins TRBV19 to TRBJ2-1; D unclear. The CDR3 has 16 residues. Trimming stripped 1 base from V and 0 bases from J, with 10 bases between. Germline lookup yields CDR1 LNHDA and CDR2 SQIVND (reference sequence). The CDR3 is CASSIVGDNSYNEQFF. The CDR3 coding sequence is TGTGCCAGTAGTATAGTCGGCGATAACTCCTACAATGAGCAGTTCTTC.

This chain connects TRBV9 to TRBJ2-7; D not resolved. V shed 3 bases and J shed 0 bases, with 7 bases lying between them. Germline assignment: CDR1 SGDLS and CDR2 YYNGEE. The CDR3 is made up of 13 amino acids. The CDR3 spells CASSDTHSYEQYF. The CDR3 region has the DNA TGTGCCAGCAGCGATACTCACTCCTACGAGCAGTACTTC.

The chain links TRBV6-5 to TRBJ2-1; the D gene is possibly TRBD2 (5 bases). The V gene's germline CDR1 is MNHEY and CDR2 SVGAGI. V was clipped by 4 bases and J by 9 bases, with 10 bases between them. There are 12 residues in the CDR3. CDR3 sequence: CASSSTSFEQFF. In DNA, the CDR3 is TGTGCCAGCAGTTCCACTAGTTTTGAGCAGTTCTTC.